The 15 T cell receptor beta chains below all came from one sample that was sequenced in a study of T cell responses to AZD1222 COVID-19 vaccine. This table comes from immunoSEQ multiplex PCR, and its TCRdb copy is limited to in-frame clones, with some not included. The sample carries 55,000 to 80,000 clones, 84% recorded once. Sequences were derived from peripheral blood, sampled on day 0 of AZD1222 vaccination. These receptors all come from an adult in good health.

The J gene is TRBJ2-5, the V gene TRBV28; no reliable D call. The germline CDR1 and CDR2 sequences are MDHEN and SYDVKM. Trimming took 3 bases from V and 6 from J, leaving 5 bases between them. The CDR3 has 11 residues. The CDR3 DNA reads TGTGCCAGCAGTTTGTTTCAGACCCAGTACTTC. This codes for CASSLFQTQYF.

The genes are TRBV6-2 or TRBV6-3 and TRBJ1-1; 9 bases are shared with TRBD1. V was pared by 6 bases and J by 4 bases, with 18 bases of the junction left unmatched. There are 18 residues in the CDR3. The germline V gene encodes CDR1 MNHEY and CDR2 SVGEGT. CDR3 DNA sequence: TGTGCCAGCAGCAAATTGGGACAGGGCCCTGGGAAACTCACTGAAGCTTTCTTT. It translates to CASSKLGQGPGKLTEAFF.

The V and J genes are TRBV7-9 and TRBJ2-1; TRBD2 matches 11 bases. Germline V gene sequence: CDR1 SEHNR, CDR2 FQNEAQ (reference sequence). The CDR3 loop spans 15 amino acids. The V gene end was trimmed by 2 bases and the J gene end by 15 bases; junction bases not matched to a gene: 12. CDR3 nucleotides: TGTGCCAGCAGCTTATCTCTAGCGGGAGGCCAAGTACCGTTCTTC. Its translation: CASSLSLAGGQVPFF.

A single count supports this clone. The J gene is TRBJ2-1, the V gene TRBV11-2, with 10 bases matching TRBD2. The V and J ends lost 5 bases and 1 base, in that order; junction bases with no gene match: 2. Looked up from germline, CDR1 is SGHAT and CDR2 is FQNNGV. The CDR3 contains 15 residues. This chain's CDR3 is CASSEGLASYNEQFF. In DNA, the CDR3 is TGTGCCAGCAGCGAGGGACTAGCGTCCTACAATGAGCAGTTCTTC.

This clone was detected ten times or more. This chain connects TRBV5-1 to TRBJ1-2; 11 bases align to TRBD1. CDR1 and CDR2 (germline): SGHRS, YFSETQ. CDR3 length: 15 amino acids. The junction had 10 bases not matched to a gene; V was cut back by 4 bases and J by 8 bases. The CDR3, as DNA: TGCGCCAGCAGCAACGAACCCGGGACAGGGGGAGGCTACACCTTC. Encoded protein: CASSNEPGTGGGYTF.

CDR3 sequence reads: CASSPGITNTIYF. The CDR3 DNA reads as TGTGCCAGCAGCCCCGGAATAACGAACACCATATATTTT. The gene calls are TRBV4-2 and TRBJ1-3; no clear D. Germline V CDR1 and CDR2: LGHNA, YNFKEQ. CDR3 size: 13 residues. V was trimmed by 4 bases and J by 7 bases, leaving 11 bases between them.

This clone was seen only once. The rearrangement uses TRBV5-1 and TRBJ1-5, with TRBD1 matching 10 bases. J lost 5 bases, V lost 7 bases, and 6 bases had no gene match. The CDR3 has 14 residues. Germline CDR1 SGHRS, CDR2 YFSETQ. This CDR3 is CASRSGTGDQPQHF. The CDR3 DNA sequence: TGCGCCAGCCGCTCGGGGACAGGGGATCAGCCCCAGCATTTT.

V gene TRBV9 combines with J gene TRBJ2-7; D gene ambiguous. Germline-derived CDR1 and CDR2 are SGDLS and YYNGEE. V was trimmed by 0 bases and J by 3 bases, leaving 13 bases between them. This CDR3 has 15 residues. The CDR3 spells CASSVDPDANYEQYF. In nucleotides, the CDR3 is TGTGCCAGCAGCGTAGATCCGGACGCGAACTACGAGCAGTACTTC.

The chain joins TRBV28 to TRBJ2-7; no reliable D call. The CDR3 extends over 13 amino acids. From germline, CDR1 is MDHEN and CDR2 SYDVKM. Deletions cut 1 base from V and 6 bases from J, with 10 bases between. The CDR3 loop is CASSLFSSPEQYF. DNA for the CDR3: TGTGCCAGCAGTTTATTTTCCTCTCCCGAGCAGTACTTC.

The genes are TRBV7-9 and TRBJ2-3, with 14 bases fitting TRBD2. Germline V CDR1 and CDR2: SEHNR, FQNEAQ (reference sequence). V shed 5 bases, J shed 3 bases, and the junction held 7 bases outside the gene matches. The CDR3 consists of 17 residues. The CDR3 coding sequence is TGTGCCAGCAGCCCCAAAAGACTAGCGGGAGGGACAGATACGCAGTATTTT. Its protein product is CASSPKRLAGGTDTQYF.

This chain connects TRBV5-1 to TRBJ1-1; D unresolved. The CDR3 has 15 amino acids. Germline CDR1 and CDR2: SGHRS and YFSETQ. V was shortened by 1 base and J by 9 bases, with 19 bases between the two germline ends. CDR3 region: CASSLKGAENEKAFF. The CDR3 DNA sequence: TGCGCCAGCAGCTTGAAAGGAGCTGAAAACGAGAAAGCTTTCTTT.

The rearrangement links TRBV19 to TRBJ1-1; D is unresolved. The CDR3 covers 12 residues. Germline lookup yields CDR1 LNHDA and CDR2 SQIVND (reference sequence). The ends were cut back, 3 bases at V and 5 bases at J, with 7 bases in the middle. CDR3 amino acids: CASSMAGTEAFF. The CDR3, as DNA: TGTGCCAGTAGTATGGCCGGGACTGAAGCTTTCTTT.

The CDR3 protein is CTSSQDPLPQYF. The DNA of the CDR3 is TGCACCAGCAGCCAAGATCCCCTCCCCCAGTACTTC. This chain uses TRBV1 with TRBJ2-5; the D call in the table, TRBD2, was not verified against the DNA. TRBV1 is recorded as a pseudogene. The CDR3 has 12 amino acids.

The CDR3 bases are TGTGCAAGTCGCTTCCGCAGGGGGACAGGGGGCTCCTACGAGCAGTACTTC. Protein product: CASRFRRGTGGSYEQYF. V is TRBV12-2 and J is TRBJ2-7; the D call TRBD1 from the table was never checked on the DNA. TRBV12-2 is a recognized pseudogene. CDR3 length equals 17 residues.

This clone came up once. The chain carries TRBV3-1 (or the pseudogene TRBV3-2) and TRBJ1-1; perhaps TRBD1 as D (6 bases). Trimming cost V 8 bases and J 1 base, with 11 bases left between them. Germline V gives CDR1 LGHDT, CDR2 YNNKEL (reference sequence). CDR3 length: 13 residues. This CDR3 is CASQRTENTEAFF. CDR3 coding DNA: TGTGCCAGCCAACGGACAGAGAACACTGAAGCTTTCTTT.